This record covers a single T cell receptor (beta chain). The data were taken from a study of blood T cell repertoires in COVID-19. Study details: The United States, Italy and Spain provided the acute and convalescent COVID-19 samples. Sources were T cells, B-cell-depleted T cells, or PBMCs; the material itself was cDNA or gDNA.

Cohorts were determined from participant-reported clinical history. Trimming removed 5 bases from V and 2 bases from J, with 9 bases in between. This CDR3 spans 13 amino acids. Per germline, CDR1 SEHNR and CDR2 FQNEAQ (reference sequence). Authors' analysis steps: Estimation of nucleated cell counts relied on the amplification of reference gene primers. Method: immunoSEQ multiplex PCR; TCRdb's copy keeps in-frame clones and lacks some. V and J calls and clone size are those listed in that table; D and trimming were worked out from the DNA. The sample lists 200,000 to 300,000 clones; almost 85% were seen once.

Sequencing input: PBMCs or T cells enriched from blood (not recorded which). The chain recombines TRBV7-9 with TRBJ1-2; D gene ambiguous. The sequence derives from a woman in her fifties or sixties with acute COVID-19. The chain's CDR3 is CASSPRENYGYTF. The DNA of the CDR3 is TGTGCCAGCAGCCCTAGGGAGAACTATGGCTACACCTTC. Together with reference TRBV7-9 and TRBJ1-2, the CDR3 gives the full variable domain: DTGVSQNPRHKITKRGQNVTFRCDPISEHNRLYWYRQTLGQGPEFLTYFQNEAQLEKSRLLSDRFSAERPKGSFSTLEIQRTEQGDSAMYLCASSPRENYGYTFGSGTRLTVV.